The rows below give T cell receptor beta chains drawn from one sample of a study of T-cell memory formation after mild COVID-19. TCRdb re-called the 5' RACE reads with MiXCR, one entry per CDR3 protein. The repertoire holds hundreds of thousands of distinct CDR3 sequences, with roughly 20% as singletons. Sequenced: PBMCs or a T cell subset sorted from them (not recorded which). These TCRs come from an adult woman who had mild COVID-19 (a few samples of this study predate the infection). Cell type and time point are not known. The CDR3 runs from the conserved cysteine through the conserved F or W. A D gene is named only where the DNA matches it firmly. Size values are once, few and many counts, or a class for expanded clones, and some rows have none.

d_gene,len,v_gene,abundance,j_gene,CDR3aa,CDR3nt
NA,15,TRBV9,NA,TRBJ2-3,CASSFSTRSTDTQYF,TGTGCCAGCAGCTTCTCGACTAGGAGCACAGATACGCAGTATTTT
TRBD1,16,TRBV12-3/TRBV12-4,NA,TRBJ2-1,CASTPPGGRGYNEQFF,TGTGCCAGCACCCCTCCAGGGGGCCGGGGATACAATGAGCAGTTCTTC
NA,15,TRBV7-3,few,TRBJ2-5,CASSLVGAGVETQYF,TGTGCCAGCTCCCTTGTGGGCGCCGGGGTAGAGACCCAGTACTTC
NA,15,TRBV6-4,few,TRBJ2-3,CASSPGPTSTDTQYF,TGTGCCAGCAGCCCCGGGCCGACTAGCACAGATACGCAGTATTTT
NA,15,TRBV9,once,TRBJ2-2,CASTRGGTNTGELFF,TGTGCCAGCACCCGTGGAGGGACGAACACCGGGGAGCTGTTTTTT
NA,15,TRBV12-3/TRBV12-4,NA,TRBJ1-3,CASSFLASGFNTIYF,TGTGCCAGCAGTTTTCTGGCGTCAGGATTCAACACCATATATTTT
NA,14,TRBV20-1,few,TRBJ1-5,CSASPNSPNQPQHF,TGCAGTGCTAGTCCAAACAGTCCTAATCAGCCCCAGCATTTT
TRBD1,15,TRBV7-9,few,TRBJ1-2,CASSFGQGASVGYTF,TGTGCCAGCAGCTTTGGACAGGGGGCTTCGGTCGGCTACACCTTC
NA,12,TRBV30,NA,TRBJ1-6,CAWRSGNSPLHF,TGTGCCTGGAGGTCGGGAAATTCACCCCTCCACTTT
TRBD1,16,TRBV5-6,few,TRBJ2-7,CASSVQTGTVNYEQYF,TGTGCCAGCAGCGTCCAAACCGGGACAGTCAATTACGAGCAGTACTTC
NA,15,TRBV7-9,NA,TRBJ1-2,CASSRAGAGNYGYTF,TGTGCCAGCAGTCGGGCAGGAGCGGGCAACTATGGCTACACCTTC
NA,13,TRBV7-9,many,TRBJ2-7,CASSLEAWHEQYF,TGTGCCAGCAGCTTAGAAGCATGGCACGAGCAGTACTTC
TRBD2,15,TRBV20-1,NA,TRBJ2-1,CSARDLNSGGAEQFF,TGCAGTGCTAGAGATCTGAATAGCGGGGGCGCTGAGCAGTTCTTC
TRBD1,18,TRBV7-2,NA,TRBJ1-2,CASSLRSAGGLEVYGYTF,TGTGCCAGCAGCCTCCGTTCGGCAGGGGGCCTTGAGGTTTATGGCTACACCTTC
TRBD1,13,TRBV5-1,few,TRBJ1-2,CASSLGTGEGYTF,TGCGCCAGCAGCTTGGGGACAGGCGAAGGCTACACCTTC
TRBD1,15,TRBV10-3,few,TRBJ2-7,CAIRGHSQGAYEQYF,TGTGCCATCAGGGGTCATTCTCAGGGGGCCTACGAGCAGTACTTC
NA,13,TRBV13,NA,TRBJ2-3,CASRPETTDTQYF,TGTGCCAGCAGACCAGAGACCACAGATACGCAGTATTTT
TRBD1,18,TRBV12-3/TRBV12-4,few,TRBJ2-1,CASSSTGTGAGAYNEQFF,TGTGCCAGCAGTTCCACCGGGACAGGGGCGGGGGCTTACAATGAGCAGTTCTTC
NA,15,TRBV6-2/TRBV6-3,NA,TRBJ2-1,CARARDSGTYNEQFF,TGTGCCAGAGCGCGGGACAGTGGGACCTACAATGAGCAGTTCTTC
TRBD2,12,TRBV20-1,few,TRBJ2-1,CSARAGLDEQFF,TGCAGTGCTAGAGCGGGACTAGATGAGCAGTTCTTC
NA,16,TRBV23-1,NA,TRBJ1-1,CASSQSMPRGNTEAFF,TGCGCCAGCAGTCAATCGATGCCCCGTGGAAACACTGAAGCTTTCTTT
NA,13,TRBV5-1,NA,TRBJ2-7,CASSIGSSFEQYF,TGCGCCAGCAGCATTGGGAGTTCCTTCGAGCAGTACTTC
NA,12,TRBV7-6,many,TRBJ2-1,CASSLSYNEQFF,TGTGCCAGCAGCTTGTCGTACAATGAGCAGTTCTTC
NA,13,TRBV10-3,many,TRBJ1-5,CAIRTDSNQPQHF,TGTGCCATCAGGACGGACAGCAATCAGCCCCAGCATTTT
TRBD2,17,TRBV9,NA,TRBJ2-5,CASSVDGRTSGGETQYF,TGTGCCAGCAGCGTAGACGGTAGGACTAGCGGGGGCGAGACCCAGTACTTC
TRBD1,18,TRBV20-1,NA,TRBJ2-7,CSARDRSSRDRVIYEQYF,TGCAGTGCTAGAGATCGATCGAGCCGGGACAGGGTCATCTACGAGCAGTACTTC
TRBD2,15,TRBV19,NA,TRBJ2-2,CASTAWREEAGELFF,TGTGCCAGTACAGCTTGGCGGGAGGAGGCCGGGGAGCTGTTTTTT
NA,12,TRBV29-1,once,TRBJ1-2,CSVAGQGNGYTF,TGCAGCGTTGCGGGCCAGGGGAATGGCTACACCTTC
TRBD1,15,TRBV7-9,few,TRBJ2-1,CASSLAGTGVQEQFF,TGTGCCAGCAGCTTAGCCGGGACAGGGGTACAAGAGCAGTTCTTC
NA,17,TRBV15,once,TRBJ1-5,CATSSQPGRGVDQPQHF,TGTGCCACCAGCAGTCAACCCGGGAGAGGGGTGGATCAGCCCCAGCATTTT
NA,14,TRBV9,NA,TRBJ2-1,CASSVQRADNEQFF,TGTGCCAGCAGCGTTCAGAGGGCTGACAATGAGCAGTTCTTC
NA,15,TRBV10-3,NA,TRBJ2-7,CAISESVGSSYEQYF,TGTGCCATCAGTGAGTCTGTTGGAAGCTCCTACGAGCAGTACTTC
NA,14,TRBV6-5,NA,TRBJ2-5,CASRKLSRRETQYF,TGTGCCAGCAGGAAACTATCCCGCCGGGAGACCCAGTACTTC
TRBD1,14,TRBV27,NA,TRBJ1-2,CASSPQTGIHGYTF,TGTGCCAGCAGTCCCCAGACAGGGATCCATGGCTACACCTTC
NA,12,TRBV20-1,NA,TRBJ2-2,CSARSSTGELFF,TGCAGTGCTAGGAGTAGCACCGGGGAGCTGTTTTTT
TRBD1,14,TRBV19,few,TRBJ2-2,CASKPGQGPGELFF,TGTGCCAGTAAGCCGGGACAGGGTCCCGGGGAGCTGTTTTTT
TRBD1,16,TRBV4-3,few,TRBJ1-2,CASSQAGTGYNYGYTF,TGCGCCAGCAGCCAGGCCGGGACAGGGTACAACTATGGCTACACCTTC
NA,15,TRBV4-1,NA,TRBJ2-1,CASSQSQLRREEQFF,TGCGCCAGCAGCCAATCTCAGTTACGGAGAGAGGAGCAGTTCTTC
TRBD1,16,TRBV9,NA,TRBJ2-7,CASSVTGQGVSYEQYF,TGTGCCAGCAGCGTAACCGGACAGGGGGTCTCCTACGAGCAGTACTTC
NA,16,TRBV12-3/TRBV12-4,few,TRBJ1-6,CASSPTPLVAGSPLHF,TGTGCCAGCAGTCCGACCCCTCTGGTGGCGGGGTCACCCCTCCACTTT
TRBD2,15,TRBV12-3/TRBV12-4,NA,TRBJ2-1,CASSYGASGNNEQFF,TGTGCCAGCAGTTATGGGGCTAGCGGGAACAATGAGCAGTTCTTC